This is a list of T cell receptor beta chains from one sample in a study of T-cell reconstitution after alpha-beta-depleted transplantation in children. MiXCR, applied by TCRdb to the PCR reads, yields one record per CDR3 protein. The sample includes some 490,000 distinct CDR3 sequences, about 12% seen only once; the top ten take over 5.5%. The source was PBMCs from the stem cell graft donor, collected from the stem cell graft. These receptors came from a human donor who donated a stem cell graft to a child with combined immunodeficiency. Both conserved end residues are part of each CDR3. The D gene is left open where the match is weak. The listing skips clone size in some rows; elsewhere it reads once, few, many or a size class.

CDR3,DNA,J,D,V,size
CASSTAGGDTQYF,TGTGCCAGCAGTACTGCAGGGGGAGATACGCAGTATTTT,TRBJ2-3,TRBD1,TRBV9,many
CATSRRTLGANVLTF,TGTGCCACCAGCAGGAGGACGTTAGGGGCCAACGTCCTGACTTTC,TRBJ2-6,.,TRBV15,.
CASSHRRSQETQYF,TGTGCCAGCAGCCACCGGCGGTCCCAAGAGACCCAGTACTTC,TRBJ2-5,.,TRBV7-9,.
CASSHLTSGEETQYF,TGTGCCAGCAGTCACCTGACTAGCGGGGAAGAGACCCAGTACTTC,TRBJ2-5,TRBD2,TRBV6-2/TRBV6-3,.
CASSPGGTTYNEQFF,TGTGCCAGCTCACCAGGGGGAACAACCTACAATGAGCAGTTCTTC,TRBJ2-1,.,TRBV18,.
CASSLALSSGPTSYNEQFF,TGTGCCAGCAGTTTAGCGCTTTCTAGCGGACCCACCTCCTACAATGAGCAGTTCTTC,TRBJ2-1,TRBD2,TRBV12-3/TRBV12-4,many
CASEIVADSYNEQFF,TGTGCCAGTGAAATAGTAGCGGACTCCTACAATGAGCAGTTCTTC,TRBJ2-1,.,TRBV2,few
CASSLQSNQPQHF,TGTGCCAGCAGTCTACAGAGCAATCAGCCCCAGCATTTT,TRBJ1-5,.,TRBV6-6,.
CSARSGGQGAARHYEQYF,TGCAGTGCTAGATCCGGGGGACAGGGGGCTGCTAGGCACTACGAGCAGTACTTC,TRBJ2-7,TRBD1,TRBV20-1,many
CASSGTGDGYTF,TGTGCCAGCAGTGGGACAGGCGATGGCTACACCTTC,TRBJ1-2,TRBD1,TRBV12-3/TRBV12-4,.
CSVVEGAGEQYF,TGCAGCGTTGTGGAGGGGGCGGGAGAGCAGTACTTC,TRBJ2-7,.,TRBV29-1,many
CASSETSGGTDTQYF,TGTGCCAGCAGTGAGACTAGCGGGGGAACAGATACGCAGTATTTT,TRBJ2-3,TRBD2,TRBV6-4,many
CATSDSGSPTDTQYF,TGTGCCACCAGTGATAGCGGGTCGCCCACAGATACGCAGTATTTT,TRBJ2-3,.,TRBV24-1,many
CASSPGQGAFEPQHF,TGCGCCAGCAGCCCTGGACAGGGAGCCTTTGAGCCCCAGCATTTT,TRBJ1-5,TRBD1,TRBV5-1,many
CSVDLGSQETQYF,TGCAGCGTTGACCTAGGGTCCCAAGAGACCCAGTACTTC,TRBJ2-5,.,TRBV29-1,few
CASSFNRAATEAFF,TGTGCCAGCAGCTTTAACAGGGCGGCCACTGAAGCTTTCTTT,TRBJ1-1,.,TRBV7-2,.
CASRRDRAGNSPLHF,TGTGCCAGCAGGAGGGACAGGGCAGGGAATTCACCCCTCCACTTT,TRBJ1-6,TRBD1,TRBV2,many
CASSVSTLTEAFF,TGTGCCAGCAGCGTATCAACGTTGACTGAAGCTTTCTTT,TRBJ1-1,.,TRBV9,.
CASSYGRVRFRPQHF,TGTGCCAGCAGTTACGGTCGGGTAAGGTTTCGGCCCCAGCATTTT,TRBJ1-5,.,TRBV6-2/TRBV6-3,few
CAWSVWLDEQFF,TGTGCCTGGAGTGTATGGCTGGATGAGCAGTTCTTC,TRBJ2-1,.,TRBV30,few
CASTSTSGRFSSYNEQFF,TGTGCCAGCACGAGTACTAGCGGGAGATTCAGCTCCTACAATGAGCAGTTCTTC,TRBJ2-1,TRBD2,TRBV2,few
CASLHEEAGELFF,TGTGCCTCCCTCCACGAAGAGGCCGGGGAGCTGTTTTTT,TRBJ2-2,.,TRBV10-3,few
CASTLYTRGYTF,TGTGCCAGCACCCTTTACACACGGGGCTACACCTTC,TRBJ1-2,.,TRBV6-1,many
CSAAMKNIQYF,TGCAGTGCAGCGATGAAAAACATTCAGTACTTC,TRBJ2-4,.,TRBV20-1,.
CSVEAHTDTQYF,TGCAGCGTTGAAGCTCACACAGATACGCAGTATTTT,TRBJ2-3,.,TRBV29-1,.
CASSSTGTSSYEQYF,TGTGCCAGCAGCTCAACCGGGACTTCCTCCTACGAGCAGTACTTC,TRBJ2-7,.,TRBV7-9,many
CASSLGGGNYGYTF,TGTGCCAGCAGCTTGGGAGGAGGGAACTATGGCTACACCTTC,TRBJ1-2,.,TRBV5-6,.
CSADRVNEQFF,TGCAGCGCAGACAGGGTTAATGAGCAGTTCTTC,TRBJ2-1,TRBD1,TRBV29-1,.
CASSYSSGRAVYEQYF,TGTGCCAGCAGTTACTCAAGCGGGAGGGCCGTCTACGAGCAGTACTTC,TRBJ2-7,TRBD2,TRBV6-5,few
CASSVMRGNEQFF,TGTGCCAGCAGTGTAATGAGGGGGAATGAGCAGTTCTTC,TRBJ2-1,.,TRBV2,few
CASSLGSPLQGGEQYF,TGTGCCAGCAGCTTAGGTTCTCCACTGCAGGGAGGCGAGCAGTACTTC,TRBJ2-7,.,TRBV7-2,few
CASSSATGRFQPQHF,TGTGCCAGCAGCTCCGCGACAGGGCGGTTTCAGCCCCAGCATTTT,TRBJ1-5,TRBD1,TRBV5-5,.
CASSLGQHLDRVTDTQYF,TGCGCCAGCAGCCTCGGACAACATTTGGACAGGGTAACAGATACGCAGTATTTT,TRBJ2-3,TRBD1,TRBV5-1,few
CASSPFRGGNYGYTF,TGTGCCAGCAGCCCCTTCCGGGGAGGAAACTATGGCTACACCTTC,TRBJ1-2,.,TRBV2,many
CASSSGTGERPLHF,TGTGCCAGCAGTTCAGGGACAGGGGAGAGACCCCTCCACTTT,TRBJ1-6,TRBD1,TRBV6-5,.
CASSLSAGDNEQFF,TGTGCCAGCAGTTTATCGGCGGGGGACAATGAGCAGTTCTTC,TRBJ2-1,TRBD2,TRBV12-3/TRBV12-4,many
CASSQGTGGFWLQETQYF,TGTGCCAGCAGCCAAGGGACAGGGGGATTTTGGCTCCAAGAGACCCAGTACTTC,TRBJ2-5,TRBD1,TRBV4-2,.
CAWEAAGDSYEQYF,TGTGCCTGGGAAGCGGCAGGGGACTCCTACGAGCAGTACTTC,TRBJ2-7,.,TRBV30,few
CASSLLEYGANVLTF,TGTGCCAGCAGTTTATTGGAGTACGGGGCCAACGTCCTGACTTTC,TRBJ2-6,.,TRBV27,.
CATSRDPANTEAFF,TGTGCCACCAGCAGAGATCCGGCGAACACTGAAGCTTTCTTT,TRBJ1-1,.,TRBV15,many
CASSRRGGNEQFF,TGTGCCAGCAGCCGGAGGGGGGGCAATGAGCAGTTCTTC,TRBJ2-1,.,TRBV7-2,.